This T cell receptor (beta chain) was documented in a study of human T cells and chemical hapten exposure. Study context: 0.01% DPC was applied to the upper back in patch tests, which were read at 6 days.

Time point specified: patch test 1, 2 weeks after DPC sensitization. As for treatment: therapeutic diphenylcyclopropenone sensitization with weekly scalp DPC. Blood sampling occurred before each patch-test application. People who gave samples had alopecia, were 18 to 70 years old, and were suitable for DPC. Before extraction, the whole blood was not fractionated, and total RNA was taken from it. TCRdb re-analysed the RACE reads in MiXCR, keeping a single row per CDR3 protein. Among fewer than 150,000 distinct CDR3 sequences listed, roughly an eighth were seen once. The CDR3 covers 14 residues. The V gene's germline CDR1 is MDHEN and CDR2 SYDVKM. V lost 3 bases and J lost 4, with 12 bases in between.

The specimen was whole blood, collected in connection with sensitization to the hapten diphenylcyclopropenone (DPC). The source of this sequence is a man aged 18 to 30 with alopecia areata. Some clones in this sample may be carry-over from other donors' samples. This chain links TRBV28 with TRBJ2-5; D is uncertain. CDR3 nucleotides: TGTGCCAGCAGTTTCCTGGGAATTGGAGAGACCCAGTACTTC. Its translation: CASSFLGIGETQYF.